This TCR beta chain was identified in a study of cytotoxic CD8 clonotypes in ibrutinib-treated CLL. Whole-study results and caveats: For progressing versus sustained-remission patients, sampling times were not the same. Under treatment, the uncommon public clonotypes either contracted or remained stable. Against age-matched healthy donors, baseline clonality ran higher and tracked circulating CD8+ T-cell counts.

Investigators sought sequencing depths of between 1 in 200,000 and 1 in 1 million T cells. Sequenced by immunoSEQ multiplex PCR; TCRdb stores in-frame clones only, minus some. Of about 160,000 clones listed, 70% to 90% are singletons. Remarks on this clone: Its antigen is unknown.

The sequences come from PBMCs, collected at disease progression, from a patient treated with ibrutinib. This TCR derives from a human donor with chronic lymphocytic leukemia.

The CDR3 DNA is TGTGCCAGCAGCTCCACTAGCGGCCAAGAGACCCAGTACTTC. Amino acid sequence: CASSSTSGQETQYF. V and J are TRBV7-9 and TRBJ2-5; 8 bases map to TRBD2. The trim removed 4 bases at V and 1 base at J, leaving 2 bases unmatched. The CDR3 is 14 residues long. CDR1 is SEHNR and CDR2 is FQNEAQ in the germline V gene (reference sequence). The whole variable domain, filled in from reference TRBV7-9 and TRBJ2-5, reads DTGVSQNPRHKITKRGQNVTFRCDPISEHNRLYWYRQTLGQGPEFLTYFQNEAQLEKSRLLSDRFSAERPKGSFSTLEIQRTEQGDSAMYLCASSSTSGQETQYFGPGTRLLVL.